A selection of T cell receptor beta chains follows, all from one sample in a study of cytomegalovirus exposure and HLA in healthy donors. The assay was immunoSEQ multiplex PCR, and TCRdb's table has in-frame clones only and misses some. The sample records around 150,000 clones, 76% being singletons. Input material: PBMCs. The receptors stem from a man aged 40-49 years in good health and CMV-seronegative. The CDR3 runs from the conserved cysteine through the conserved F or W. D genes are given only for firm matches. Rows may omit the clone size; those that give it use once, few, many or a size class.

DNA: TGTGCCAGCAGTTTCGAGGGGGCGAATGGCTACACCTTC
CDR3: CASSFEGANGYTF
V: TRBV28
J: TRBJ1-2
D: TRBD1
size: NA

DNA: TGTGCCAGTAGTATCCTCTTGACAGGGGCGGCTCTAGGCTACACCTTC
CDR3: CASSILLTGAALGYTF
V: TRBV19
J: TRBJ1-2
D: TRBD1
size: NA

DNA: TGTGCCACCAGCAGAGAAGGAGGACAAGAGACCCAGTACTTC
CDR3: CATSREGGQETQYF
V: TRBV15
J: TRBJ2-5
D: NA
size: NA

DNA: TGTGCCAGCAGCCAAGCTCTCCGGACTAGACCGGCCGGGGAGCTGTTTTTT
CDR3: CASSQALRTRPAGELFF
V: TRBV4-2
J: TRBJ2-2
D: TRBD2
size: NA

DNA: TGTGCCAGCAGCCAAGGGGCGGGGGCCACCGGGGAGCTGTTTTTT
CDR3: CASSQGAGATGELFF
V: TRBV4-2
J: TRBJ2-2
D: NA
size: NA

DNA: TGTGCCAGCAGTTCCTACAGGGGGGGCTACGAGCAGTACTTC
CDR3: CASSSYRGGYEQYF
V: TRBV27
J: TRBJ2-7
D: NA
size: NA

DNA: TGTGCCAGCAGTTCGCAGGTCCTCTTTAGCAATCAGCCCCAGCATTTT
CDR3: CASSSQVLFSNQPQHF
V: TRBV28
J: TRBJ1-5
D: NA
size: NA

DNA: TGCGCCAGCAGCTTTACGGCTGTCCCGGGACTAGCGGGGCCACACCTTAGCTCCTACAATGAGCAGTTCTTC
CDR3: CASSFTAVPGLAGPHLSSYNEQFF
V: TRBV5-1
J: TRBJ2-1
D: TRBD2
size: NA

DNA: TGCAGCGTTGAGGGACTTCCGGACGAGCAGTACTTC
CDR3: CSVEGLPDEQYF
V: TRBV29-1
J: TRBJ2-7
D: NA
size: NA

DNA: TGTGCCAGCAGACAGCCAAGCTCCTACGAGCAGTACTTC
CDR3: CASRQPSSYEQYF
V: TRBV6-7
J: TRBJ2-7
D: NA
size: few

DNA: TGTGCCAGCAGTACGACAGGGAGGTTGGATGAAAAACTGTTTTTT
CDR3: CASSTTGRLDEKLFF
V: TRBV28
J: TRBJ1-4
D: TRBD1
size: NA

DNA: TGTGCCAGCAGCCAAGATAACGGAGGAGAGACCCAGTACTTC
CDR3: CASSQDNGGETQYF
V: TRBV14
J: TRBJ2-5
D: NA
size: once

DNA: TGTGCCAGCAGTTTTGCGGGAGATCAGCCCCAGCATTTT
CDR3: CASSFAGDQPQHF
V: TRBV27
J: TRBJ1-5
D: NA
size: NA

DNA: TGTGCCAGCTCACCTAAGGGGACAGGGGGAACCCGGGGCACTGAAGCTTTCTTT
CDR3: CASSPKGTGGTRGTEAFF
V: TRBV18
J: TRBJ1-1
D: TRBD1
size: NA

DNA: TGTGCCAGCAGCTTGGACGGGGCAACTAATGAAAAACTGTTTTTT
CDR3: CASSLDGATNEKLFF
V: TRBV5-4
J: TRBJ1-4
D: NA
size: NA

DNA: TGTGCCAGCAGTTCCCACAGGGGGCTCTACGAGCAGTACTTC
CDR3: CASSSHRGLYEQYF
V: TRBV28
J: TRBJ2-7
D: TRBD1
size: NA

DNA: TGTGCCAGCAGTGGGACTAGCGGCGCTCAAGAGACCCAGTACTTC
CDR3: CASSGTSGAQETQYF
V: TRBV6-5
J: TRBJ2-5
D: TRBD2
size: NA

DNA: TGCGCCAGCAGCTCCCGTCTAGCGGGGGGCTACGAGCAGTACTTC
CDR3: CASSSRLAGGYEQYF
V: TRBV5-1
J: TRBJ2-7
D: TRBD2
size: NA

DNA: TGTGCCAGCTACCGACAGGGGGGCCAAGGCTTC
CDR3: CASYRQGGQGF
V: TRBV6-4
J: TRBJ2-4
D: TRBD1
size: NA

DNA: TGTGCCAGCATTCCCCAGTCCGGGACAAAGAATCAGCCCCAGCATTTT
CDR3: CASIPQSGTKNQPQHF
V: TRBV28
J: TRBJ1-5
D: NA
size: few

DNA: TGCAGCGTGACCGGGACTAGCGGGAGTACCTCCTACAATGAGCAGTTCTTC
CDR3: CSVTGTSGSTSYNEQFF
V: TRBV29-1
J: TRBJ2-1
D: TRBD2
size: NA

DNA: TGTGCCAGCAGTTTTGGGGGGCAAGAGACCCAGTACTTC
CDR3: CASSFGGQETQYF
V: TRBV28
J: TRBJ2-5
D: NA
size: NA

DNA: TGTGCCAGCAGCTTAAGCAGGGTTGGGTCTGGAAACACCATATATTTT
CDR3: CASSLSRVGSGNTIYF
V: TRBV7-8
J: TRBJ1-3
D: NA
size: NA

DNA: TGCGCCAGCAGCTTGCGGGGTAGCCTCACAGATACGCAGTATTTT
CDR3: CASSLRGSLTDTQYF
V: TRBV5-1
J: TRBJ2-3
D: NA
size: NA

DNA: TGTGCCTGGAGCCCCGGGACAGGGGATTATAGGCTGGGCACAGATACGCAGTATTTT
CDR3: CAWSPGTGDYRLGTDTQYF
V: TRBV30
J: TRBJ2-3
D: TRBD1
size: NA

DNA: TGTGCCAGCGGGATTCCAGGGGTCTCTGGAAACACCATATATTTT
CDR3: CASGIPGVSGNTIYF
V: TRBV6-6
J: TRBJ1-3
D: NA
size: NA

DNA: TGTGCCAGCAGCTTCAAGACCGGGACAGAGATCTATGGCTACACCTTC
CDR3: CASSFKTGTEIYGYTF
V: TRBV7-8
J: TRBJ1-2
D: TRBD1
size: few